The clone carrying this TCR beta chain was seen only a few times. The data are from a study of beta chain features in type 1 diabetes. This CDR3 is 14 amino acids long. Per the germline V gene, CDR1 is MNHNY and CDR2 is SVGAGI (reference sequence). Deletions cut 5 bases from V and 3 bases from J, with 14 bases between. The sequenced template was cDNA made from the entire isolated RNA. The protocol was immunoSEQ multiplex PCR, while the TCRdb copy is restricted to in-frame clones and leaves out a portion. This sample has some 200,000 clones, with 11% found just once. The sequencing sample was made of central memory CD4+ T cells from blood. The receptor was derived from a man aged 18 to 30 in good health. The rearrangement links TRBV6-6 to TRBJ2-7; D may be TRBD2 (6 bases). For the CDR3, the DNA is TGTGCCAGCAGTGGCACCGGGACTCACTACGAGCAGTACTTC. Its protein is CASSGTGTHYEQYF.